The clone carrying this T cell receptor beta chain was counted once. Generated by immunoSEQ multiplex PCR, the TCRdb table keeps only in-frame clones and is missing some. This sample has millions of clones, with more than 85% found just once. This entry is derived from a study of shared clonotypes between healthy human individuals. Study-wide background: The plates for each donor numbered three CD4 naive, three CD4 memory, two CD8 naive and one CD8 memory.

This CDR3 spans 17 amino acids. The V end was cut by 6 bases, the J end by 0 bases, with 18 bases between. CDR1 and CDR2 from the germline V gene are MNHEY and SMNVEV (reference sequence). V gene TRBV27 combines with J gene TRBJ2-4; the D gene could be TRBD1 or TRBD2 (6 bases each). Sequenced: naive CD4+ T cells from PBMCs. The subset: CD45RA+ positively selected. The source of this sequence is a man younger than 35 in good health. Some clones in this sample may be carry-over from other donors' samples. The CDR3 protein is CASSPSGAPQAKNIQYF. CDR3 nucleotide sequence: TGTGCCAGCAGCCCCTCGGGGGCGCCACAAGCCAAAAACATTCAGTACTTC.